This is a list of T cell receptor beta chains from one sample in a study of blood T cells in healthy people across ages. TCRdb reanalysed the 5' RACE reads using MiXCR and keeps one entry per CDR3 protein. The sample has about 940,000 distinct CDR3 sequences, about 48% seen once; the top ten hold 13%. The sequencing sample was made of blood. All receptors come from a man aged 25 to 40 in good health. The CDR3 runs from the conserved cysteine through the conserved F or W. A D gene is named only where the DNA matches it firmly. Size tells how often a clone was seen (once, few, many) or the class of an expanded clone, and some rows leave it out.

d_call j_call cdr3_length v_call clone_size cdr3_aa cdr3_nt
- TRBJ2-1 12 TRBV20-1 - CSARTTDNEQFF TGCAGTGCGAGAACGACTGACAATGAGCAGTTCTTC
TRBD1 TRBJ2-7 17 TRBV7-8 - CASSLSPGTGGFYEQYF TGTGCCAGCAGCTTATCACCGGGGACAGGGGGCTTTTACGAGCAGTACTTC
TRBD1 TRBJ2-7 16 TRBV7-2 - CASSPGDRASYNEQYF TGTGCCAGCAGCCCCGGTGACAGGGCCTCCTACAATGAGCAGTACTTC
- TRBJ1-2 15 TRBV27 - CAGSLSTRANYGYTF TGTGCCGGCAGTTTATCGACAAGAGCTAACTATGGCTACACCTTC
- TRBJ2-7 14 TRBV20-1 - CSAREGTMFYEQYF TGCAGTGCTAGAGAAGGGACAATGTTCTACGAGCAGTACTTC
- TRBJ2-7 18 TRBV7-9 - CASSLEGGRPFSSYEQYF TGTGCCAGCAGCTTAGAGGGGGGCAGGCCGTTCTCTTCCTACGAGCAGTACTTC
TRBD2 TRBJ2-5 14 TRBV29-1 - CSVEKGLAGETQYF TGCAGCGTTGAAAAGGGACTAGCGGGGGAGACCCAGTACTTC
- TRBJ2-2 14 TRBV30 few CAWSGSMNTGELFF TGTGCCTGGAGTGGCTCGATGAACACCGGGGAGCTGTTTTTT
TRBD1 TRBJ2-3 15 TRBV24-1 - CATSDTGQYTDTQYF TGTGCCACCAGTGATACGGGACAGTACACAGATACGCAGTATTTT
- TRBJ2-7 18 TRBV21-1 once CTSSKKIGHEGVGYEQYF TGTACCAGCAGCAAAAAAATCGGTCATGAGGGGGTCGGCTACGAGCAGTACTTC
- TRBJ2-5 14 TRBV27 few CASRLIGLGETQYF TGTGCCAGCAGGCTTATTGGTCTTGGGGAGACCCAGTACTTC
TRBD2 TRBJ2-2 17 TRBV12-3/TRBV12-4 - CASSLATSGGLSGELFF TGTGCCAGCAGTCTCGCGACTAGCGGGGGACTGTCCGGGGAGCTGTTTTTT
- TRBJ1-2 15 TRBV29-1 few CSVEGEADKFYGYTF TGCAGCGTTGAAGGGGAGGCAGACAAGTTCTATGGCTACACCTTC
- TRBJ1-3 15 TRBV6-5 - CASSYEGHSGNTIYF TGTGCCAGCAGTTACGAGGGCCACTCTGGAAACACCATATATTTT
TRBD1 TRBJ2-1 15 TRBV14 - CASSSLDRADNEQFF TGTGCCAGCAGCTCCTTGGACAGGGCCGACAATGAGCAGTTCTTC
TRBD1 TRBJ2-7 15 TRBV7-2 few CASSSTGVSTYEQYF TGTGCCAGCAGCTCGACAGGGGTCAGTACCTACGAGCAGTACTTC
- TRBJ1-6 14 TRBV2 once CASSEGPGNSPLHF TGTGCCAGCAGCGAGGGACCTGGGAATTCACCCCTCCACTTT
- TRBJ2-7 16 TRBV4-1 few CASSQDPGQRIYEQYF TGCGCCAGCAGCCAAGATCCAGGGCAGCGGATATACGAGCAGTACTTC
- TRBJ2-1 14 TRBV27 - CASSERGQVNEQFF TGTGCCAGCAGTGAGCGGGGACAGGTAAATGAGCAGTTCTTC
- TRBJ2-1 12 TRBV7-2 - CASSQWGNEQFF TGTGCCAGCAGCCAGTGGGGGAATGAGCAGTTCTTC
TRBD1 TRBJ1-5 16 TRBV28 - CASSSQGRLGNQPQHF TGTGCCAGCAGCTCACAGGGGAGGTTGGGCAATCAGCCCCAGCATTTT
- TRBJ2-4 13 TRBV20-1 - CSASGGAPFVQYF TGCAGTGCTAGTGGCGGGGCCCCCTTCGTGCAGTACTTC
- TRBJ1-5 15 TRBV28 - CASSLLTGTNQPQHF TGTGCCAGCAGTTTATTAACCGGAACTAATCAGCCCCAGCATTTT
TRBD1 TRBJ2-7 14 TRBV7-2 many CASSGETGVYEQYF TGTGCCAGCAGCGGAGAGACAGGGGTCTACGAGCAGTACTTC
TRBD2 TRBJ2-1 16 TRBV7-2 few CASSQASGGSYNEQFF TGTGCCAGCAGCCAAGCTAGCGGGGGCTCCTACAATGAGCAGTTCTTC
TRBD1 TRBJ1-5 13 TRBV12-3/TRBV12-4 - CASRGQENQPQHF TGTGCCAGCAGAGGACAGGAGAATCAGCCCCAGCATTTT
TRBD1 TRBJ2-3 16 TRBV7-9 few CASSLALGQGENTQYF TGTGCCAGCAGCTTAGCGCTGGGACAGGGCGAAAATACGCAGTATTTT